This T cell receptor beta chain was captured in a study of T cell repertoires in cytomegalovirus infection. From the reads, TCRdb called clonotypes with MiXCR, one entry per CDR3 protein. The sample lists fewer than 250,000 distinct CDR3 sequences, approximately 13% seen once, with about 1.5% in the top ten. This clonotype appeared a few times. Germline CDR1 LNHDA, CDR2 SQIVND (reference sequence). This CDR3 is 16 amino acids long. Trimming cost V 8 bases and J 0 bases, with 18 bases left between them. Specimen: PBMCs. The TCR was taken from a human donor in good health (CMV status not recorded). Some clones in this sample may be carry-over from other donors' samples. The chain employs TRBV19 and TRBJ2-3, with D perhaps matching TRBD1 (6 bases). The CDR3 sequence: CASRTVTGTSTDTQYF. The CDR3 DNA reads TGTGCCAGTCGAACCGTAACAGGGACGAGCACAGATACGCAGTATTTT.